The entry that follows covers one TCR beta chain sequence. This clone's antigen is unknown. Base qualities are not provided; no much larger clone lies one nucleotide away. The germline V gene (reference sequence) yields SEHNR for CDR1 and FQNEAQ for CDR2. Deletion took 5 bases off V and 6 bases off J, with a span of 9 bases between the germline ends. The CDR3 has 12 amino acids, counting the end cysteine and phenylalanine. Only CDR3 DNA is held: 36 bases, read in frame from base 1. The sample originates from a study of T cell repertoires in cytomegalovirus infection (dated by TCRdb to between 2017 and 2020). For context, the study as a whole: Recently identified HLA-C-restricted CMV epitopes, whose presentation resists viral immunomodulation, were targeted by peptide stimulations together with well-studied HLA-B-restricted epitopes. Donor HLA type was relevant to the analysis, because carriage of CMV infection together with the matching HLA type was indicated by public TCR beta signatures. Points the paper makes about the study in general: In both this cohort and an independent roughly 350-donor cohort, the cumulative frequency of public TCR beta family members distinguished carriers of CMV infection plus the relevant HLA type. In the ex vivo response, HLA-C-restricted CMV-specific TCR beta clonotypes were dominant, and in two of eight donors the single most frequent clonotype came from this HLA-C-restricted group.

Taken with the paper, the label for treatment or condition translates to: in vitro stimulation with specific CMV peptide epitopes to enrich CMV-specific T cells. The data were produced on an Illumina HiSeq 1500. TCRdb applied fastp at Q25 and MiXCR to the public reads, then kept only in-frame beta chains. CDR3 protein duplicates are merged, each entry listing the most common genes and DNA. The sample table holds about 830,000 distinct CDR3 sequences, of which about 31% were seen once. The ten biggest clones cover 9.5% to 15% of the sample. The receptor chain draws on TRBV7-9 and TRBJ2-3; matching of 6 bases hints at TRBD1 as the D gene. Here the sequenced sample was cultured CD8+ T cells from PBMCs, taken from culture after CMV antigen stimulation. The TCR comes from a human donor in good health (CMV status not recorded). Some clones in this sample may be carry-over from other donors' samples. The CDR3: CASSGGSDTQYF. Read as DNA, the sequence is TGTGCCAGCAGCGGGGGCTCGGATACGCAGTATTTT.